The rows below give T cell receptor beta chains drawn from one sample of a study of identical twins. TCRdb re-called the 5' RACE reads through MiXCR, storing one row per CDR3 protein. The sample shows 1.5 million to 2 million distinct CDR3 sequences, roughly 35% of them seen only once. Sequenced sample: cord blood. The receptors come from a newborn girl in good health. The CDR3 runs from the conserved cysteine through the conserved F or W. The order of the fields is clone size, V gene, J gene, D gene, CDR3 DNA, CDR3 protein. D genes are given only for firm matches. Only some rows state a clone size, as once, few, many or a class for expanded clones.

abundance: few; v_gene: TRBV28; j_gene: TRBJ2-3; d_gene: TRBD2; CDR3nt: TGTGCCAGCAGCTTCCTAGCGGGAGGGCGGGGTACGCAGTATTTT; CDR3aa: CASSFLAGGRGTQYF
abundance: .; v_gene: TRBV2; j_gene: TRBJ2-7; d_gene: .; CDR3nt: TGTGCCGGCAGTGCCGACAGGCTCAACTACGAGCAGTACTTC; CDR3aa: CAGSADRLNYEQYF
abundance: .; v_gene: TRBV11-1; j_gene: TRBJ1-1; d_gene: .; CDR3nt: TGTGCCAGTGCCCGAACACCGGAGATCACTGAAGCTTTCTTT; CDR3aa: CASARTPEITEAFF
abundance: .; v_gene: TRBV4-2; j_gene: TRBJ2-1; d_gene: .; CDR3nt: TGTGCCAGCAGCCAAGGACACGGGGCTAGCTCCTACAATGAGCAGTTCTTC; CDR3aa: CASSQGHGASSYNEQFF
abundance: few; v_gene: TRBV7-2; j_gene: TRBJ2-3; d_gene: TRBD2; CDR3nt: TGTGCCAGCAGCTCCGTAGCGGGGGGCCTCACAGATACGCAGTATTTT; CDR3aa: CASSSVAGGLTDTQYF
abundance: few; v_gene: TRBV30; j_gene: TRBJ1-6; d_gene: TRBD1; CDR3nt: TGTGCCTGGATCACCGGGACAGGGGGCTCACCCCTCCACTTT; CDR3aa: CAWITGTGGSPLHF
abundance: many; v_gene: TRBV20-1; j_gene: TRBJ2-7; d_gene: TRBD1; CDR3nt: TGCAGTGCAAGACAGGGCTACCTCTACGAGCAGTACTTC; CDR3aa: CSARQGYLYEQYF
abundance: many; v_gene: TRBV27; j_gene: TRBJ2-7; d_gene: .; CDR3nt: TGTGCCAGCAGTTTGACGGTCTCCTACGAGCAGTACTTC; CDR3aa: CASSLTVSYEQYF
abundance: .; v_gene: TRBV24-1; j_gene: TRBJ2-3; d_gene: TRBD2; CDR3nt: TGTGCCACCAGTGACCCACCACGGGGGGCAGATACGCAGTATTTT; CDR3aa: CATSDPPRGADTQYF
abundance: few; v_gene: TRBV6-6; j_gene: TRBJ2-7; d_gene: .; CDR3nt: TGTGCCAGCAGTCCCCACCAGTCCCCAGCCTACGAGCAGTACTTC; CDR3aa: CASSPHQSPAYEQYF
abundance: .; v_gene: TRBV4-2; j_gene: TRBJ2-2; d_gene: .; CDR3nt: TGTGCCAGCAAGCCCTATGGACTGGCGGGGGCCTGGGGCACCGGGGAGCTGTTTTTT; CDR3aa: CASKPYGLAGAWGTGELFF
abundance: few; v_gene: TRBV20-1; j_gene: TRBJ2-5; d_gene: TRBD1; CDR3nt: TGCAGTGCTCTAGGACAGGGGGTTTGGGAGACCCAGTACTTC; CDR3aa: CSALGQGVWETQYF
abundance: few; v_gene: TRBV6-6; j_gene: TRBJ2-1; d_gene: TRBD2; CDR3nt: TGTGCCAGCAGTTGGGGACTAGCGGGGGTTCCGATCTACAATGAGCAGTTCTTC; CDR3aa: CASSWGLAGVPIYNEQFF
abundance: .; v_gene: TRBV6-5; j_gene: TRBJ2-7; d_gene: .; CDR3nt: TGTGCCAGCAGTTACGGGAGTAGTCGGTACAATGAGCAGTACTTC; CDR3aa: CASSYGSSRYNEQYF
abundance: once; v_gene: TRBV27; j_gene: TRBJ2-1; d_gene: .; CDR3nt: TGTGCCAGCAGCTGGGTAAACTATCGCTCCTACAATGAGCAGTTCTTC; CDR3aa: CASSWVNYRSYNEQFF
abundance: .; v_gene: TRBV11-2; j_gene: TRBJ1-1; d_gene: TRBD1; CDR3nt: TGTGCCAGCAGCGGGGACAGGGGAGGCCGAGGATCTGAAGCTTTCTTT; CDR3aa: CASSGDRGGRGSEAFF
abundance: .; v_gene: TRBV20-1; j_gene: TRBJ2-7; d_gene: TRBD1; CDR3nt: TGCAGTGCTAGACAGGGGGTCCACGAGCAGTACTTC; CDR3aa: CSARQGVHEQYF
abundance: few; v_gene: TRBV4-2; j_gene: TRBJ1-2; d_gene: TRBD1; CDR3nt: TGTGCCAGCAGCCTAGGCCCCCAGACAGGGGGCTATGGCTACACCTTC; CDR3aa: CASSLGPQTGGYGYTF
abundance: .; v_gene: TRBV5-1; j_gene: TRBJ2-1; d_gene: .; CDR3nt: TGCGCCAGCAGCTTGGGTACGGGTACCTACGAGCAGTTCTTC; CDR3aa: CASSLGTGTYEQFF
abundance: many; v_gene: TRBV12-3/TRBV12-4; j_gene: TRBJ2-6; d_gene: .; CDR3nt: TGTGCCAGCAGCTTAGCTGGGGCCAACGTCCTGACTTTC; CDR3aa: CASSLAGANVLTF
abundance: .; v_gene: TRBV10-3; j_gene: TRBJ2-1; d_gene: .; CDR3nt: TGTGCCATCAGTTCCGGGGCTAACAATGAGCAGTTCTTC; CDR3aa: CAISSGANNEQFF
abundance: few; v_gene: TRBV5-1; j_gene: TRBJ1-2; d_gene: .; CDR3nt: TGCGCCAGCAGCTTGAGAGGGCAGTTTACGCTAAGGGGGGATGGCTACACCTTC; CDR3aa: CASSLRGQFTLRGDGYTF
abundance: .; v_gene: TRBV10-1; j_gene: TRBJ2-7; d_gene: .; CDR3nt: TGCGCCAGCAGTGAGTCCATACGGACTAGGGACAATGAGCAGTACTTC; CDR3aa: CASSESIRTRDNEQYF
abundance: few; v_gene: TRBV5-1; j_gene: TRBJ2-6; d_gene: .; CDR3nt: TGCGCCAGCAGCTCGGGGTCTAGTTCTGGGGCCAACGTCCTGACTTTC; CDR3aa: CASSSGSSSGANVLTF
abundance: few; v_gene: TRBV14; j_gene: TRBJ2-7; d_gene: .; CDR3nt: TGTGCCAGCAGCCACGGGGCTTTTGGCGAGCAGTACTTC; CDR3aa: CASSHGAFGEQYF
abundance: .; v_gene: TRBV28; j_gene: TRBJ2-5; d_gene: TRBD1; CDR3nt: TGTGCCAGCACTATCCGGGACAGGGGTAGCGGGAAGGTGACCCAGTACTTC; CDR3aa: CASTIRDRGSGKVTQYF
abundance: .; v_gene: TRBV7-2; j_gene: TRBJ2-2; d_gene: .; CDR3nt: TGTGCCAGCAGCTTAAGGGGACGGTCCCTGGGGGAGCTGTTTTTT; CDR3aa: CASSLRGRSLGELFF
abundance: .; v_gene: TRBV19; j_gene: TRBJ2-1; d_gene: .; CDR3nt: TGTGCCAGTAGTATCCACGACAATGAGCAGTTCTTC; CDR3aa: CASSIHDNEQFF
abundance: .; v_gene: TRBV20-1; j_gene: TRBJ2-3; d_gene: .; CDR3nt: TGCAGTGCGGGGGCGGGATCTAGCACAGATACGCAGTATTTT; CDR3aa: CSAGAGSSTDTQYF
abundance: few; v_gene: TRBV10-3; j_gene: TRBJ1-4; d_gene: .; CDR3nt: TGTGCCATCAGTGCACAGGGTGGGGAAAAACTGTTTTTT; CDR3aa: CAISAQGGEKLFF
abundance: .; v_gene: TRBV29-1; j_gene: TRBJ1-1; d_gene: .; CDR3nt: TGCAGCGTCGGCAGGAGTTTATATGTCACTGAAGCTTTCTTT; CDR3aa: CSVGRSLYVTEAFF
abundance: once; v_gene: TRBV6-2/TRBV6-3; j_gene: TRBJ1-2; d_gene: TRBD1; CDR3nt: TGTGCCGGCAGTTACCTTCCGGGACAGGGGTATGGCTACACCTTC; CDR3aa: CAGSYLPGQGYGYTF
abundance: .; v_gene: TRBV7-6; j_gene: TRBJ2-7; d_gene: .; CDR3nt: TGTGCCAGCAGCTTGCTCGGGAGCGGCTCTTTTACCTACGAGCAGTACTTC; CDR3aa: CASSLLGSGSFTYEQYF
abundance: .; v_gene: TRBV7-8; j_gene: TRBJ2-2; d_gene: .; CDR3nt: TGTGCCAGCAGCCCCACCCGGTGGGGCCTAAAGATAAACACCGGGGAGCTGTTTTTT; CDR3aa: CASSPTRWGLKINTGELFF
abundance: .; v_gene: TRBV20-1; j_gene: TRBJ2-2; d_gene: .; CDR3nt: TGCAGTGCTTGGGCTAGCGAGAACACCGGGGAGCTGTTTTTT; CDR3aa: CSAWASENTGELFF